One sample yielded the 22 T cell receptor beta chains listed below, sequenced in a study of T cells in Graves' hyperthyroidism and ophthalmopathy. TCR beta CDR3 regions were amplified from RNA. The HTBI primer set was used in a first-round RT-PCR of the TCR CDR3. TCRdb re-called the multiplex PCR reads through MiXCR, storing one row per CDR3 protein. The sample records under 400,000 distinct CDR3 sequences, over 11% being singletons. Material: blood. The receptors were gathered from a woman aged 60-75 years with Graves' hyperthyroidism.

This clonotype was seen repeatedly, ten times or more. The chain links TRBV7-8 to TRBJ1-1; 8 positions match TRBD1. Germline V gene sequence: CDR1 SGHVS, CDR2 FQNEAQ. V was pared by 5 bases and J by 1 base, with 9 bases of the junction left unmatched. This CDR3 is built from 16 residues. The CDR3 spells CASSPSRGRTNTEAFF. DNA for the CDR3: TGTGCCAGCAGCCCCAGCAGGGGGCGCACGAACACTGAAGCTTTCTTT.

This clonotype was counted ten times or more. The chain uses TRBV6-1 and TRBJ2-3, with TRBD2 identical over 12 bases. Losses at the gene ends were 11 bases for V and 6 bases for J; bases not matched to a gene: 9. This CDR3 is built from 14 residues. Per germline, CDR1 MNHNS and CDR2 SASEGT. In DNA, the CDR3 is TGTGCCGGAACGACTAGCGGGGGAACTGATACGCAGTATTTT. As protein: CAGTTSGGTDTQYF.

This clonotype appeared a few times. The chain has TRBV4-1 and TRBJ1-5; D unclear. CDR3 length: 13 amino acids. V lost 0 bases and J lost 3, with 3 bases in between. Looked up from germline, CDR1 is MGHRA and CDR2 is YSYEKL. The CDR3 DNA sequence: TGCGCCAGCAGCCAAGATCCCAATCAGCCCCAGCATTTT. This encodes CASSQDPNQPQHF.

This clonotype was found a few times. V is TRBV20-1 and J is TRBJ2-1; TRBD2 aligns across 7 bases. The CDR3 totals 16 residues. CDR1 is DFQATT, CDR2 SNEGSKA, per germline (reference sequence). V lost 0 bases to trimming and J lost 7 bases; unmatched junction nucleotides: 12. Here the CDR3 reads CSARDGRAGARNEQFF. CDR3 bases: TGCAGTGCTAGAGATGGACGCGCGGGAGCGAGGAATGAGCAGTTCTTC.

In this sample, this clonotype turned up many times. The rearrangement joins TRBV11-1 to TRBJ1-2; the D gene is possibly TRBD1 (5 bases). The CDR3 has 15 residues. Trimming cost V 2 bases and J 0 bases, with 10 bases left between them. From germline, CDR1 is SGHAT and CDR2 FQDESV (reference sequence). CDR3 nucleotide sequence: TGTGCCAGCAGCTTACGTGACAGAACTAACTATGGCTACACCTTC. It codes for CASSLRDRTNYGYTF.

Ten or more counts support this clonotype. J is TRBJ2-1 and V is TRBV28, with 7 bases matching TRBD1. The CDR3 runs 14 residues. The ends lost 6 bases at V and 4 bases at J; junction bases unmatched: 6. In germline, CDR1 is MDHEN, CDR2 SYDVKM. CDR3 loop: CASRPGQQYNEQFF. The CDR3 DNA follows: TGTGCCAGCAGACCGGGACAGCAATACAATGAGCAGTTCTTC. Together with reference TRBV28 and TRBJ2-1, the CDR3 gives the full variable domain: DVKVTQSSRYLVKRTGEKVFLECVQDMDHENMFWYRQDPGLGLRLIYFSYDVKMKEKGDIPEGYSVSREKKERFSLILESASTNQTSMYLCASRPGQQYNEQFFGPGTRLTVL.

At least ten counts were recorded for this clonotype. The V call is TRBV7-2, the J call TRBJ2-3, with a possible D match to TRBD2 (6 bases). The length of the CDR3 is 14 residues. Germline-derived CDR1 and CDR2 are SGHTA and FQGNSA. The V end lost 5 bases, the J end lost 0 bases, and 9 bases lay between the germline ends. In nucleotides, the CDR3 is TGTGCCAGCAGCCGCGGGGCCAGCACAGATACGCAGTATTTT. Translation: CASSRGASTDTQYF.

Many counts were recorded for this clonotype. The rearrangement links TRBV12-3 or TRBV12-4 to TRBJ2-3, with D uncertain. Deletions cut 1 base from V and 0 bases from J, with 11 bases between. The CDR3 spans 16 residues. CDR3 in amino acids: CASSLVRHLSTDTQYF. CDR3 in DNA: TGTGCCAGCAGTTTAGTTCGTCACCTCAGCACAGATACGCAGTATTTT.

This clonotype was observed at least ten times. The rearrangement links TRBV12-3 or TRBV12-4 to TRBJ2-7; a weak D match, TRBD1 (6 bases). V was pared by 8 bases and J by 8 bases, with 16 bases between. The CDR3 runs to 12 residues. The CDR3 nucleotides are TGTGCCAGCTCCCGGGACCAGGGGAAGCAGTACTTC. This gives the protein CASSRDQGKQYF.

This clonotype was found many times. The chain couples TRBV11-2 to TRBJ2-1, with 9 positions matching TRBD2. V was clipped by 1 base and J by 2 bases; unmatched bases: 3. CDR1 and CDR2 from the germline V gene are SGHAT and FQNNGV. This CDR3 has 16 residues. The CDR3 bases are TGTGCCAGCAGCTTAGTGGTAGCGGGAGCCTACAATGAGCAGTTCTTC. It encodes CASSLVVAGAYNEQFF. Full variable domain (missing parts from reference TRBV11-2 and TRBJ2-1): EAGVAQSPRYKIIEKRQSVAFWCNPISGHATLYWYQQILGQGPKLLIQFQNNGVVDDSQLPKDRFSAERLKGVDSTLKIQPAKLEDSAVYLCASSLVVAGAYNEQFFGPGTRLTVL.

This clonotype showed up many times. The chain employs TRBV20-1 and TRBJ2-5, with 15 bases aligning to TRBD2. CDR1 is DFQATT and CDR2 is SNEGSKA in the germline V gene (reference sequence). The ends lost 2 bases at V and 2 bases at J; junction bases unmatched: 12. CDR3 length equals 19 residues. CDR3 DNA: TGCAGTGCTAGACCAATACCGGGACTAGCGGGAGGAACACAAGAGACCCAGTACTTC. It encodes CSARPIPGLAGGTQETQYF.

This clonotype was counted ten times or more. The J gene is TRBJ2-7, the V gene TRBV24-1; 10 positions match TRBD1. This CDR3 has 15 amino acids. Germline CDR1 is KGHDR and CDR2 is SFDVKD. Germline trimming cut 2 bases from V and 5 bases from J; bases unmatched to any gene: 5. The CDR3 region is CATSDSRTGGNEQYF. CDR3 in DNA: TGTGCCACCAGTGATTCACGGACAGGGGGAAACGAGCAGTACTTC.

The chain couples TRBV12-3 or TRBV12-4 to TRBJ2-7; weak D call: TRBD2 (5 bases). CDR3 length: 14 amino acids. V was trimmed by 5 bases and J by 3 bases, leaving 14 bases between them. For the CDR3, the DNA is TGTGCCAGCAGTCCCCCATGGAGGAACTACGAGCAGTACTTC. Amino acids: CASSPPWRNYEQYF.

Comments on this clonotype: Because it lacks the conserved phenylalanine or tryptophan at the end, this CDR3 is likely a read error. The chain uses TRBV4-1 and TRBJ2-3, with D unresolved. Germline V gene lookup returns CDR1 MGHRA and CDR2 YSYEKL. CDR3 length equals 16 residues. V was pared by 1 base and J by 0 bases, with 11 bases between. CDR3 protein: CASSQGASPSTDTQYS. The CDR3 DNA reads TGCGCCAGCAGCCAAGGGGCCAGTCCTAGCACAGATACGCAGTATTCT.

There are a few counts of this clonotype. The chain is built from TRBV19 and TRBJ2-7; D possibly corresponds to TRBD1 (6 bases). Germline CDR1 LNHDA, CDR2 SQIVND (reference sequence). The CDR3 extends over 15 amino acids. Trimming took off 0 bases at V and 6 bases at J, with 15 bases between the two ends. CDR3 coding DNA: TGTGCCAGTAGTATAGATGTCGCAGGGGATGGCGAGCAGTACTTC. It is translated as CASSIDVAGDGEQYF.

The table lists this clonotype with many counts. The chain recombines TRBV28 with TRBJ2-5; either TRBD1 or TRBD2 may fit D (5 bases each). V lost 8 bases to trimming and J lost 4 bases, with 14 bases between them. This CDR3 spans 13 amino acids. The germline gives CDR1 MDHEN, CDR2 SYDVKM. CDR3 sequence reads: CASLSSGGETQYF. The DNA of the CDR3 is TGTGCCAGCTTATCTTCTGGGGGAGAGACCCAGTACTTC.

This clonotype was counted at least ten times. The V and J genes are TRBV30 and TRBJ2-7; 12 nucleotides agree with TRBD2. J lost 4 bases, V lost 0 bases, and 4 bases had no gene match. Germline V CDR1 and CDR2: GTSNPN, SVGIG (reference sequence). The CDR3 sequence is 15 residues long. This CDR3 is CAWSVRLAGVYEQYF. The CDR3 bases are TGTGCCTGGAGTGTTCGACTAGCGGGAGTTTACGAGCAGTACTTC. Variable domain in full (rest from reference TRBV30 and TRBJ2-7): SQTIHQWPATLVQPVGSPLSLECTVEGTSNPNLYWYRQAAGRGLQLLFYSVGIGQISSEVPQNLSASRPQDRQFILSSKKLLLSDSGFYLCAWSVRLAGVYEQYFGPGTRLTVT.

This clonotype was seen many times. The rearrangement joins TRBV11-2 to TRBJ2-3; TRBD2 aligns across 8 bases. Germline lookup yields CDR1 SGHAT and CDR2 FQNNGV. V lost 1 base to trimming and J lost 3 bases; unmatched junction nucleotides: 3. The CDR3 length is 15 residues. The DNA of the CDR3 is TGTGCCAGCAGCTTAGCGGGAGGGCCGACAGATACGCAGTATTTT. This codes for CASSLAGGPTDTQYF.

This clonotype has only a few counts. The chain has TRBV4-1 and TRBJ1-4, with D hard to call. Germline V lookup: CDR1 MGHRA, CDR2 YSYEKL. This CDR3 is built from 15 residues. Trimming cost V 4 bases and J 6 bases, with 15 bases left between them. The chain's CDR3 is CASSPQFGGDEKLFF. CDR3 sequence (DNA): TGCGCCAGCAGCCCTCAGTTCGGCGGGGATGAAAAACTGTTTTTT.

There are a few counts of this clonotype. J is TRBJ1-2 and V is TRBV20-1; no reliable D call. The CDR3 consists of 14 residues. The ends were cut back, 2 bases at V and 5 bases at J, with 15 bases in the middle. Germline CDR1 and CDR2: DFQATT and SNEGSKA (reference sequence). CDR3 nucleotide sequence: TGCAGTGCTAGAATGGGGAGGAGTGGGTATGGCTACACCTTC. The encoded protein is CSARMGRSGYGYTF.

This clonotype was observed a few times. The junction and the germline gene differ at one end; a read error may be behind it. The rearrangement links TRBV28 to TRBJ1-3; possible D gene TRBD1, 5 bases. Germline V lookup: CDR1 MDHEN, CDR2 SYDVKM. The CDR3 is 16 residues long. CDR3 bases: TGTGCCAGCAACCGCCCCGGATTAGACAGTGGAAACACCACATATTTT. Protein: CASNRPGLDSGNTTYF.

This clonotype was seen a few times. V is TRBV20-1 and J is TRBJ2-5; 9 nucleotides agree with TRBD1. From germline, CDR1 is DFQATT and CDR2 SNEGSKA (reference sequence). V dropped 6 bases and J dropped 4; count of bases not matched to a gene: 6. CDR3 length: 13 residues. CDR3: CSAQDRGGETQYF. CDR3 DNA: TGCAGTGCGCAGGACAGGGGAGGAGAGACCCAGTACTTC.